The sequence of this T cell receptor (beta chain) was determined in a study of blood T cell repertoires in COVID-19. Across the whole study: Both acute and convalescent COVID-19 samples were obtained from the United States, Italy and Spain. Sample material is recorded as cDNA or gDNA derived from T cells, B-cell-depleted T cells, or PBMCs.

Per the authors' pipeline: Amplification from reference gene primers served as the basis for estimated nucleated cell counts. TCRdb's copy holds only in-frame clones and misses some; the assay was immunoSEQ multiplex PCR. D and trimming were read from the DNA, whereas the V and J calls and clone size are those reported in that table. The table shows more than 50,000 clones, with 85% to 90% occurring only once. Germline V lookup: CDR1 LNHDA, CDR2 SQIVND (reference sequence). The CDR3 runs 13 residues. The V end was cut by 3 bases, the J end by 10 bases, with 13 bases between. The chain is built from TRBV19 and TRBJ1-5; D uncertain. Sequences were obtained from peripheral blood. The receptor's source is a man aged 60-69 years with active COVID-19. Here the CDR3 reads CASSIEDPGPQHF. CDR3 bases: TGTGCCAGTAGTATCGAGGACCCGGGACCCCAGCATTTT.